The clone carrying this T cell receptor beta chain was picked up a small number of times. Its antigen remains unknown. This record belongs to a study of CD8 T cells in ankylosing spondylitis. Findings of the study overall: Reportedly, significant enrichment of disease-linked clones occurred in matched ankylosing spondylitis synovial fluid. Earlier literature documents some of the motif variants in reactive arthritis synovial fluid and blood. Seven to nine highly homologous variants formed a TCR beta motif that appeared characteristic of ankylosing spondylitis blood.

Scientists made TCR beta libraries using quantitative 5'-RACE with molecular barcodes. From the 5' RACE reads, TCRdb called clonotypes with MiXCR, one entry per CDR3 protein. The repertoire holds a few hundred thousand distinct CDR3 sequences, with over 9.5% as singletons. Germline V lookup: CDR1 SGHAT, CDR2 FQNNGV. The germline V and J ends were trimmed by 5 bases and 8 bases, with 13 bases remaining between them. The CDR3 loop spans 13 amino acids. The chain joins TRBV11-2 to TRBJ1-3, with D uncertain. This TCR derives from a male donor with ankylosing spondylitis. Source material: blood, either unsorted or a sorted T cell fraction (not recorded which). The CDR3 nucleotides read TGTGCCAGCAGCACAAACACCGGGGACACCATATATTTT. It encodes CASSTNTGDTIYF.